This T cell receptor beta chain was sequenced for a study of beta chain features in type 1 diabetes (dated by TCRdb to between 2018 and 2020). Notes on the research overall: Mean age, gender distribution, total cell number and subset yield were not different between patients and healthy donors. A total of over 95,000,000 sorted cells were examined across all samples, and RNA yield correlated strongly with the number of cells per subset. The study compared TCRB repertoires of sorted circulating CD4+ T cell subsets between recently diagnosed type 1 diabetes patients and matched healthy donors. Whereas all 30 or so donors provided naive and central memory subsets, regulatory and stem cell-like memory subsets were isolated from just 8 patients and about 8 healthy donors.

Results and caveats for the whole study, not just this receptor: Fewer insertions and more nucleotide deletions at VDJ recombination sites were observed in patients with type 1 diabetes, implying thymic rearrangement abnormalities. Naive, central memory and regulatory TCRB repertoires appeared to be more similar among patients than among healthy donors. Type 1 diabetes patients showed a moderate but significant shortening of TCRB CDR3 length in all four CD4+ subsets. HLA sub-analyses involved small numbers of individuals, so any influence of HLA type on TCRB rearrangement remained unresolved. Shorter templates might have been favored by PCR, but patient and control samples were amplified and corrected together, so both groups would have been affected equally by any skew. Because cDNA was sequenced instead of genomic DNA, activated cells with high expression could be over-represented, although the groups did not differ in activation or CD3 levels.

Trimming costs V 0 bases and J 7 bases, and their ends lie 4 bases apart. The CDR1 and CDR2 encoded by the germline V gene are LGHNA and YSLEER. The CDR3 numbers 12 residues from cysteine through phenylalanine. The DNA shown is the 36-base CDR3, in frame from base 1. This clone appeared a few times. Its antigen target is currently unknown. Nothing much larger sits one base from this clone, and base qualities are not available. From each donor, a single peripheral blood sample of 90 to 150 mL on average was drawn into heparinised tubes. Naive, central memory, regulatory and stem cell-like memory CD4+ T cells were sorted on a BD FACSAria II using a panel including CD45RO, CCR7, CD25, CD127, CD95 and CD27. Every sorted population had a purity above 95%. PBMCs were isolated immediately by Lymphoprep density gradient centrifugation and stained directly without culture. So that batch effects would be minimized, each experiment stained and sorted samples in pairs, pairing one healthy donor with one patient.

The entire amount of isolated RNA was reverse transcribed using the High Capacity cDNA Reverse Transcription Kit, so the sequenced TCRB transcripts were expressed ones. Deep immunoSEQ sequencing was applied to naive, central memory and regulatory T cell samples, giving an average of around 3.4 million total reads per sample. Sorted cells were lysed in RLT buffer, and RNA was extracted using DNase-treated RNeasy Micro or Mini kits according to cell number. To prevent cross-contamination, each cell subset was processed individually, whereas patient and healthy donor samples were processed jointly. Using the immunoSEQ multiplex PCR, TCRB sequences were amplified from cDNA into 87-bp fragments spanning the CDR3 region. The amplicons were sequenced using the Illumina HiSeq platform. As for how the authors treated the data: PCR bias was computationally corrected using synthetic template baselines, reads within Hamming distance 2 were collapsed, and singletons that could not be merged were discarded. Reads were aligned against IMGT so that V, D and J genes, CDR3 length and insertions or deletions at six rearrangement sites could be assigned. Within each subset, clonotype counts were normalized to sorted cell number, after which true diversity and Gini coefficients were computed with the tcR R package. The overlap coefficient, calculated on TCRB nucleotide sequences, was used to quantify repertoire sharing. Out-of-frame TCRB sequences from naive cells were analyzed as a proxy for the pre-selection repertoire. TCRdb took this table from immuneACCESS and kept in-frame rearrangements with V and J called. Such tables lack part of the clones; where checked against another copy, unresolved V genes explain under half of the gap, and the rest is unexplained. That table supplies the V and J calls and clone size; D and trimming were determined from the DNA. This sample lists more than 300,000 clones; over 10% were detected once. The ten largest account for around 0.0099% of the sample.

In this chain, TRBV4-3 is recombined with TRBJ2-1, with no confident D gene call. Sequencing was performed on naive CD4+ T cells from blood. The sample's cell subset or site label, decoded: true naive CD4+ T cells. The clonotype comes from a woman aged 18-29 years with type 1 diabetes. CDR3 reads: CASSQDVNEQFF. Read as DNA, the sequence is TGCGCCAGCAGCCAAGACGTGAATGAGCAGTTCTTC.